Listed here are 30 T cell receptor beta chains from one sample, sequenced in a study of shared clonotypes between healthy human individuals. Some clones are missing from TCRdb's copy, which holds only in-frame ones; the method was immunoSEQ multiplex PCR. This table has roughly 500,000 clones, about 96% appearing once. The sequenced sample was naive CD4+ T cells sorted from blood. As for subset: CD45RA+ positively selected. Every receptor here comes from a woman younger than 45 in good health.

V gene TRBV28 combines with J gene TRBJ2-1; tentatively, D is TRBD2 (5 bases). The CDR3 totals 16 residues. Trimming pared 1 base from V and 3 bases from J, leaving 13 bases between. The germline V gene has CDR1 MDHEN and CDR2 SYDVKM. This chain's CDR3 is CASSLSGRFDYNEQFF. In DNA, the CDR3 is TGTGCCAGCAGTTTATCGGGGAGATTCGACTACAATGAGCAGTTCTTC.

This chain connects TRBV12-1 to TRBJ2-2. TRBV12-1 is marked as a pseudogene. CDR3 length: 14 amino acids. The CDR3 reads CASSFTRLAGELFF. The CDR3 DNA is TGTGCCAGCAGCTTTACCCGTCTGGCGGGGGAGCTGTTTTTT.

The J gene is TRBJ1-3, the V gene TRBV6-6; D perhaps matches TRBD1 (6 bases). The CDR3 contains 14 residues. V lost 5 bases to trimming and J lost 4 bases, with 12 bases between them. Germline V gene sequence: CDR1 MNHNY, CDR2 SVGAGI (reference sequence). This CDR3 is CASSPGTKGNTIYF. CDR3 coding DNA: TGTGCCAGCAGTCCCGGGACAAAAGGAAACACCATATATTTT.

This rearrangement joins TRBV27 to TRBJ2-2; 10 nucleotides agree with TRBD1. CDR3 length: 15 amino acids. Germline CDR1 is MNHEY and CDR2 is SMNVEV (reference sequence). The J segment lost 4 bases and the V segment lost 6 bases, leaving 5 bases of the junction unmatched. The CDR3 DNA sequence: TGTGCCAGCAGGACCGGGACAGGGGTCACCGGGGAGCTGTTTTTT. Encoded protein: CASRTGTGVTGELFF.

The chain's CDR3 is CASSKSTRSYEQYF. As DNA, the CDR3 is TGTGCCAGCAGCAAATCGACTAGATCCTACGAGCAGTACTTC. The V gene is TRBV5-5, the J gene TRBJ2-7; D might be TRBD2 (6 bases). The CDR3 length is 14 residues. Germline V CDR1 and CDR2: SGHKS, YYEKEE (reference sequence). Trimming pared 4 bases from V and 1 base from J, leaving 12 bases between.

The chain recombines TRBV6-5 with TRBJ2-1; D might be TRBD1 (6 bases). From germline, CDR1 is MNHEY and CDR2 SVGAGI. This CDR3 spans 16 amino acids. V shed 2 bases and J shed 4 bases, with 15 bases lying between them. CDR3 sequence: CASSYPPGQGYNEQFF. The CDR3 bases are TGTGCCAGCAGTTACCCACCGGGACAAGGTTACAATGAGCAGTTCTTC.

Details on this clone: The same CDR3 also results from other DNA sequences found in this sample. V and J are TRBV7-6 and TRBJ2-5; D is unresolved. The CDR3 length is 11 residues. Trimming took 3 bases from V and 4 from J, leaving 3 bases between them. CDR1 and CDR2 from the germline V gene are SGHVS and FNYEAQ. The CDR3 protein is CASSFGETQYF. CDR3 sequence (DNA): TGTGCCAGCAGCTTCGGAGAGACCCAGTACTTC.

The chain couples TRBV10-3 to TRBJ2-7; TRBD2 matches 10 bases. Germline V CDR1 and CDR2: ENHRY, SYGVKD. The CDR3 length is 16 residues. V lost 4 bases and J lost 4; bases outside the gene matches: 10. CDR3 sequence: CAISGLAGGPPYEQYF. As DNA, the CDR3 is TGTGCCATCAGTGGGTTAGCGGGAGGCCCCCCTTACGAGCAGTACTTC.

J is TRBJ2-2 and V is TRBV5-6; maybe TRBD2 (5 bases). The CDR3 is 15 residues long. Germline lookup yields CDR1 SGHDT and CDR2 YYEEEE. V dropped 2 bases and J dropped 3 bases, with 11 bases sitting between them. CDR3: CASSFGRPDTGELFF. Written as DNA, the CDR3 is TGTGCCAGCAGCTTTGGGAGACCAGACACCGGGGAGCTGTTTTTT.

The V and J genes are TRBV28 and TRBJ2-7; TRBD1 is a possible D gene (5 bases). Germline V gene lookup returns CDR1 MDHEN and CDR2 SYDVKM. Trimming removed 1 base from V and 2 bases from J, with 12 bases in between. The CDR3 runs to 15 residues. The CDR3 DNA follows: TGTGCCAGCAGTTTATCCTCAGGGCATCCCTACGAGCAGTACTTC. It is translated as CASSLSSGHPYEQYF.

This sequence joins TRBV28 and TRBJ2-7; 10 bases are shared with TRBD2. The CDR3 runs 16 residues. V lost 6 bases and J lost 3; bases outside the gene matches: 11. CDR1 and CDR2 (germline): MDHEN, SYDVKM. For the CDR3, the DNA is TGTGCCAGCAGCCCCGCACTAGCGGGAAAGGTCTACGAGCAGTACTTC. Translation gives CASSPALAGKVYEQYF.

The chain couples TRBV6-1 to TRBJ2-7; 8 bases align to TRBD2. CDR3 length: 14 residues. V was pared by 5 bases and J by 2 bases, with 5 bases of the junction left unmatched. Germline V CDR1 and CDR2: MNHNS, SASEGT. The CDR3 bases are TGTGCCAGCAGTCCCGGGACTAGAGCCTACGAGCAGTACTTC. Translating it yields CASSPGTRAYEQYF.

V usage is TRBV9 and J usage is TRBJ2-7, with 9 bases fitting TRBD2. With 0 bases clipped from V and 1 base from J, the junction kept 8 bases outside the gene matches. The CDR3 is made up of 17 amino acids. CDR1 and CDR2 (germline): SGDLS, YYNGEE. The CDR3 sequence: CASSVAPGLAGSYEQYF. CDR3 nucleotides: TGTGCCAGCAGCGTAGCTCCTGGGCTAGCGGGATCCTACGAGCAGTACTTC.

This chain uses TRBV11-2 with TRBJ2-1; D may be TRBD2 (6 bases). Germline CDR1 and CDR2: SGHAT and FQNNGV. V was cut by 0 bases and J by 15 bases, with 18 bases left in between. This CDR3 is 14 amino acids long. The CDR3 sequence is CASSLDRGGRWWFF. The CDR3, as DNA: TGTGCCAGCAGCTTAGATCGTGGAGGGAGATGGTGGTTCTTC. Full variable domain (missing parts from reference TRBV11-2 and TRBJ2-1): EAGVAQSPRYKIIEKRQSVAFWCNPISGHATLYWYQQILGQGPKLLIQFQNNGVVDDSQLPKDRFSAERLKGVDSTLKIQPAKLEDSAVYLCASSLDRGGRWWFFGPGTRLTVL.

The V and J genes are TRBV19 and TRBJ2-7; 14 positions agree with TRBD2. Germline V CDR1 and CDR2: LNHDA, SQIVND (reference sequence). Trimming at V came to 5 bases and at J to 4 bases, leaving 16 bases not matched to a gene. This CDR3 is 19 amino acids long. The CDR3 nucleotides are TGTGCCAGTAGTTCGCCGGGACTAGCGGGAGCAAGAGGACCGTACGAGCAGTACTTC. Residues: CASSSPGLAGARGPYEQYF.

This sequence joins TRBV29-1 and TRBJ2-3; 10 bases line up with TRBD1. Germline lookup yields CDR1 SQVTM and CDR2 ANQGSEA. J lost 4 bases, V lost 7 bases, and 8 bases had no gene match. CDR3 length: 14 residues. In DNA form, the CDR3 reads TGCAGCGGAGACAGGGGGCAAGGAGCAGATACGCAGTATTTT. Protein sequence: CSGDRGQGADTQYF.

The chain carries TRBV28 and TRBJ2-7; perhaps TRBD1 as D (6 bases). With 7 bases removed from V and 2 bases from J, the gap between germline ends came to 12 bases. Per the germline V gene, CDR1 is MDHEN and CDR2 is SYDVKM. The CDR3 length is 13 residues. In DNA, the CDR3 is TGTGCCAGCACAATGACAGGAACCTACGAGCAGTACTTC. Protein product: CASTMTGTYEQYF.

The chain recombines TRBV18 with TRBJ1-1, with 7 bases aligning to TRBD1. Germline CDR1 reads KGHSH; CDR2 reads LQKENI. V gave up 0 bases and J gave up 5 bases; unmatched junction bases: 6. CDR3 length: 15 amino acids. CDR3 region: CASSPPGGALTEAFF. The CDR3 region has the DNA TGTGCCAGCTCACCACCAGGGGGCGCGTTGACTGAAGCTTTCTTT.

The rearrangement joins TRBV10-3 to TRBJ2-1; the D is unclear. The length of the CDR3 is 14 residues. V was shortened by 3 bases and J by 6 bases, with 12 bases between the two germline ends. The germline CDR1 and CDR2 sequences are ENHRY and SYGVKD. The CDR3: CAISDRSILNEQFF. Written as DNA, the CDR3 is TGTGCCATCAGTGATCGGTCCATTCTCAATGAGCAGTTCTTC.

The chain combines TRBV28 with TRBJ2-5, with 7 bases lining up with TRBD2. Germline CDR1 and CDR2: MDHEN and SYDVKM. Trimming removed 5 bases from V and 5 bases from J; junction bases left unmatched: 11. The CDR3 extends over 15 amino acids. CDR3 nucleotides: TGTGCCAGCAGTGGGGGGGAGGGGAGGCCCGAGACCCAGTACTTC. It encodes CASSGGEGRPETQYF.

J is TRBJ1-5 and V is TRBV19, with TRBD1 identical over 10 bases. V was clipped by 5 bases and J by 7 bases; unmatched bases: 11. Germline CDR1 LNHDA, CDR2 SQIVND (reference sequence). CDR3 size: 16 residues. CDR3 residues: CASSPPDRGLSQPQHF. The CDR3 coding sequence is TGTGCCAGTAGTCCCCCCGACAGGGGGCTCAGCCAGCCCCAGCATTTT.

The V call is TRBV28, the J call TRBJ1-2; D gene uncertain. V lost 6 bases and J 4 bases, leaving 9 bases between the germline ends. This CDR3 contains 12 residues. Germline V gene lookup returns CDR1 MDHEN and CDR2 SYDVKM. The CDR3 spells CASRSSGYGYTF. For the CDR3, the DNA is TGTGCCAGCAGATCGAGCGGCTATGGCTACACCTTC.

V and J are TRBV4-2 and TRBJ1-5; no clear D. Germline V CDR1 and CDR2: LGHNA, YNFKEQ. The CDR3 sequence is 14 residues long. V shed 0 bases and J shed 5 bases, with 8 bases lying between them. The CDR3 loop reads CASSQDLGYQPQHF. The DNA for the CDR3 is TGTGCCAGCAGCCAAGACCTGGGGTATCAGCCCCAGCATTTT.

V gene TRBV7-9 combines with J gene TRBJ1-3; tentatively, D is TRBD1 (5 bases). V was trimmed by 11 bases and J by 7 bases, leaving 27 bases between them. The germline gives CDR1 SEHNR, CDR2 FQNEAQ (reference sequence). The CDR3 totals 16 residues. The CDR3 nucleotides read TGTGCCGTCCTATTGGGGCCCACGAAGACGAGTAACACCATATATTTT. It is translated as CAVLLGPTKTSNTIYF.

The J gene is TRBJ2-3, the V gene TRBV5-1, with TRBD2 identical over 8 bases. The CDR3 contains 14 residues. V shed 1 base, J shed 5 bases, and the junction held 3 bases outside the gene matches. Germline assignment: CDR1 SGHRS and CDR2 YFSETQ. The CDR3 sequence: CASSLTTSEDTQYF. The CDR3 bases are TGCGCCAGCAGCTTGACGACTAGCGAAGATACGCAGTATTTT.

The rearrangement links TRBV7-9 to TRBJ2-7; no definite D call. Deletions cut 4 bases from V and 1 base from J, with 11 bases between. The CDR3 is made up of 14 amino acids. Germline CDR1 is SEHNR and CDR2 is FQNEAQ (reference sequence). CDR3 bases: TGTGCCAGCAGCTCCCAAGAGGATTCCTACGAGCAGTACTTC. It specifies CASSSQEDSYEQYF.

V gene TRBV10-3 combines with J gene TRBJ2-7; no clear D. Looked up from germline, CDR1 is ENHRY and CDR2 is SYGVKD. Deletions cut 8 bases from V and 4 bases from J, with 9 bases between. The CDR3 extends over 11 amino acids. The CDR3 region is CAIGRGYEQYF. In DNA form, the CDR3 reads TGTGCCATCGGGCGTGGATACGAGCAGTACTTC.

About this clone itself: This specimen includes other DNA sequences encoding the same CDR3. The genes are TRBV5-5 and TRBJ2-7; D unresolved. This CDR3 comprises 12 residues. The ends were cut back, 0 bases at V and 3 bases at J, with 4 bases in the middle. Per germline, CDR1 SGHKS and CDR2 YYEKEE (reference sequence). CDR3 nucleotide sequence: TGTGCCAGCAGCTTGGTGGGCTACGAGCAGTACTTC. It encodes CASSLVGYEQYF.

Turning to this clone: Other DNA sequences of this sample code for an identical CDR3. The rearrangement links TRBV2 to TRBJ2-5, with 10 positions matching TRBD2. The length of the CDR3 is 15 residues. V shed 1 base and J 4 bases; nucleotides not matched to a gene: 3. The germline V gene encodes CDR1 SNHLY and CDR2 FYNNEI. The CDR3 here is CASSEGLAGVETQYF. DNA of the CDR3: TGTGCCAGCAGTGAAGGTCTAGCGGGGGTAGAGACCCAGTACTTC.

This clone was counted between two and nine times. This CDR3 is CASGQGGEKLFF. The CDR3, as DNA: TGTGCCTCCGGACAGGGTGGAGAAAAACTGTTTTTT. V is TRBV30 and J is TRBJ1-4; 8 nucleotides line up with TRBD1. The germline V gene has CDR1 GTSNPN and CDR2 SVGIG (reference sequence). The CDR3 spans 12 residues. Trimming at V came to 7 bases and at J to 8 bases, leaving 6 bases not matched to a gene.